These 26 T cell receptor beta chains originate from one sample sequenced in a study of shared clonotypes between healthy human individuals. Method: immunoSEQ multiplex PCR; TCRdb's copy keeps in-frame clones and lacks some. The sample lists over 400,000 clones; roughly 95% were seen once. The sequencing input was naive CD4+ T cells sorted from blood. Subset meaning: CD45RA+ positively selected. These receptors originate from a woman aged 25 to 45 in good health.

This CDR3 is CASSGKTGGGDEMNTEAFF. The CDR3 region has the DNA TGCGCCAGCAGCGGGAAAACAGGGGGCGGAGATGAGATGAACACTGAAGCTTTCTTT. This chain uses TRBV5-1 with TRBJ1-1, with 9 bases aligning to TRBD1. There are 19 residues in the CDR3. V lost 4 bases to trimming and J lost 0 bases; unmatched junction nucleotides: 16. Per the germline V gene, CDR1 is SGHRS and CDR2 is YFSETQ.

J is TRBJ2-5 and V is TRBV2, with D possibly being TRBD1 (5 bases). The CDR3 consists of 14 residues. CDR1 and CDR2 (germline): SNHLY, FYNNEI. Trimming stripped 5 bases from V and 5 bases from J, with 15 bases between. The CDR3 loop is CASSRQPLTETQYF. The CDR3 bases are TGTGCCAGCAGTAGACAGCCACTAACGGAGACCCAGTACTTC. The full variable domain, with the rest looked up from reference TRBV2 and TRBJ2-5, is EPEVTQTPSHQVTQMGQEVILRCVPISNHLYFYWYRQILGQKVEFLVSFYNNEISEKSEIFDDQFSVERPDGSNFTLKIRSTKLEDSAMYFCASSRQPLTETQYFGPGTRLLVL.

The CDR3 DNA reads TGTGCCAGCTCACAACCGGGACAGGGAACCTACGAGCAGTACTTC. This encodes CASSQPGQGTYEQYF. The J gene is TRBJ2-7, the V gene TRBV18; the match to TRBD1 covers 9 bases. Per germline, CDR1 KGHSH and CDR2 LQKENI. This CDR3 comprises 15 residues. With 4 bases clipped from V and 2 bases from J, the junction kept 6 bases outside the gene matches.

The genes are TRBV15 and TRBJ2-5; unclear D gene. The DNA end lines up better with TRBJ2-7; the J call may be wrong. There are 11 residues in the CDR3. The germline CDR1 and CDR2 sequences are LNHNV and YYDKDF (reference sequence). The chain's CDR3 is CATRSGVEQYF. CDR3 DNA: TGTGCCACCAGGTCAGGAGTCGAGCAGTACTTC.

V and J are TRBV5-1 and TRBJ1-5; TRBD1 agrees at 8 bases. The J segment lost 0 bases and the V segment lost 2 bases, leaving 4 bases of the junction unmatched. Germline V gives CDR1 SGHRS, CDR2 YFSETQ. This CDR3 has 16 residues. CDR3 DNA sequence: TGCGCCAGCAGCTTCCGGACAGGGAATAGCAATCAGCCCCAGCATTTT. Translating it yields CASSFRTGNSNQPQHF.

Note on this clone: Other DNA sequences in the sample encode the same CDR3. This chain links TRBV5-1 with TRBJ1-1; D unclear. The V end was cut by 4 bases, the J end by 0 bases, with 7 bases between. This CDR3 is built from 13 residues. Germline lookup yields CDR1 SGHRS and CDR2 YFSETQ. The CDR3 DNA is TGCGCCAGCAGCCTTGGGTTGAACACTGAAGCTTTCTTT. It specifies CASSLGLNTEAFF.

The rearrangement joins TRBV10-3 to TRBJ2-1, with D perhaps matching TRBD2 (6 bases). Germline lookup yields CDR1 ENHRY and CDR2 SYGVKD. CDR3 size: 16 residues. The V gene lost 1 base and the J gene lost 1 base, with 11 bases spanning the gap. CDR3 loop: CAISELAEVSYNEQFF. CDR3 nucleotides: TGTGCCATCAGTGAGTTAGCGGAAGTTTCCTACAATGAGCAGTTCTTC.

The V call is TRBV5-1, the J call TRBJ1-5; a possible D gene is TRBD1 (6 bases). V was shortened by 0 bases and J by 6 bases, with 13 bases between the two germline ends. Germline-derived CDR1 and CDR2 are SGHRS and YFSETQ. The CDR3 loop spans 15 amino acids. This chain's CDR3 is CASSLGPGEPQPQHF. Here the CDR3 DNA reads TGCGCCAGCAGCTTGGGCCCAGGGGAGCCTCAGCCCCAGCATTTT.

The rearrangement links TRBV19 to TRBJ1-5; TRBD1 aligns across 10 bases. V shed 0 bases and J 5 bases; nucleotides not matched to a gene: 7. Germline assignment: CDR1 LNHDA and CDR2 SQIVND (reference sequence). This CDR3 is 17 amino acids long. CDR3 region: CASSIDLGTGADQPQHF. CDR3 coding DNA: TGTGCCAGTAGTATAGATCTGGGGACAGGGGCGGATCAGCCCCAGCATTTT.

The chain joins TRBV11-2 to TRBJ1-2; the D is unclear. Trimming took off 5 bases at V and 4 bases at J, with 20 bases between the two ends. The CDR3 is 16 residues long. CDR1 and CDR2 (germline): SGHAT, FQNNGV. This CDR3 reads CASSGPSTGFRYGYTF. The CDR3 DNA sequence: TGTGCCAGCAGCGGACCTTCGACTGGGTTCCGCTATGGCTACACCTTC.

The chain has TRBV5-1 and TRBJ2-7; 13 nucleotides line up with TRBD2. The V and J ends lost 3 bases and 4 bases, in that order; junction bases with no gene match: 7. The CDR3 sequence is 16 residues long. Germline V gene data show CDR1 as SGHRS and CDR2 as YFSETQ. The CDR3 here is CASSSRLAGGVYEQYF. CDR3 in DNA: TGCGCCAGCAGCTCAAGACTAGCGGGAGGTGTATACGAGCAGTACTTC.

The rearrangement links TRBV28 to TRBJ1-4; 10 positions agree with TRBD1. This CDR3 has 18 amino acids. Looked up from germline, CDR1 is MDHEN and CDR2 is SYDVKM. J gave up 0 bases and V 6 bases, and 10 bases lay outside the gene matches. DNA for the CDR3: TGTGCCAGCAGGGGGACAGGGGAGGCCTATGCAACTAATGAAAAACTGTTTTTT. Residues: CASRGTGEAYATNEKLFF.

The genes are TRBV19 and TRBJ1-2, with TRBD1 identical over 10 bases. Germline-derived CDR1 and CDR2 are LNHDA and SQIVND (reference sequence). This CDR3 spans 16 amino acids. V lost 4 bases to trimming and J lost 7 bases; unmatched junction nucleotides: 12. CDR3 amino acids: CASSTQPRDRGSGYTF. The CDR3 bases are TGTGCCAGTAGTACTCAGCCCCGGGACAGGGGTAGTGGCTACACCTTC. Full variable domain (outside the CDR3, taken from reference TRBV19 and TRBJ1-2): DGGITQSPKYLFRKEGQNVTLSCEQNLNHDAMYWYRQDPGQGLRLIYYSQIVNDFQKGDIAEGYSVSREKKESFPLTVTSAQKNPTAFYLCASSTQPRDRGSGYTFGSGTRLTVV.

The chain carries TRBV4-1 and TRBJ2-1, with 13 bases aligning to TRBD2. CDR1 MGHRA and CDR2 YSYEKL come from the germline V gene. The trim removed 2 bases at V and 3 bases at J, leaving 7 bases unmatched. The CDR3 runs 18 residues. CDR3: CASSQRTSGRLFYNEQFF. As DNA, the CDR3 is TGCGCCAGCAGCCAACGGACTAGCGGGAGACTCTTCTACAATGAGCAGTTCTTC.

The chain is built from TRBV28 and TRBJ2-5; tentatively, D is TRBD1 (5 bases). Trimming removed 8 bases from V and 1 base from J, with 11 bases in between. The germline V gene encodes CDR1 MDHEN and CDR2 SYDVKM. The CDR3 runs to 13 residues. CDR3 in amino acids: CASRARVQETQYF. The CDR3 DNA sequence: TGTGCCAGCCGGGCCAGGGTCCAAGAGACCCAGTACTTC.

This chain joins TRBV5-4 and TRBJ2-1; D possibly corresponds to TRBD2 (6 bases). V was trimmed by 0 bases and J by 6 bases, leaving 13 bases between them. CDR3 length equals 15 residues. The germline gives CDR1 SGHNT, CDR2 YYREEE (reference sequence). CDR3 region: CASSLGSVTSNEQFF. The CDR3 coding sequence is TGTGCCAGCAGCTTGGGCTCGGTGACTAGCAATGAGCAGTTCTTC.

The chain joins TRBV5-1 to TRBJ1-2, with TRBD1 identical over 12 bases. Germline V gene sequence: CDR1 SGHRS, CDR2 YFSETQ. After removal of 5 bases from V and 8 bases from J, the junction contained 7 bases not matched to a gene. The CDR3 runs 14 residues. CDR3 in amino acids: CASRPLGTGGGYTF. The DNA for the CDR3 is TGCGCCAGCAGACCCCTTGGGACAGGGGGCGGCTACACCTTC.

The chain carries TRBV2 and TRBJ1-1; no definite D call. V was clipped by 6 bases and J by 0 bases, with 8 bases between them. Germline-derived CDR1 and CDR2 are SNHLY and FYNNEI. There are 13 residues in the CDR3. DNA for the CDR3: TGTGCCAGCAGGGGGTTTATGAACACTGAAGCTTTCTTT. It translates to CASRGFMNTEAFF.

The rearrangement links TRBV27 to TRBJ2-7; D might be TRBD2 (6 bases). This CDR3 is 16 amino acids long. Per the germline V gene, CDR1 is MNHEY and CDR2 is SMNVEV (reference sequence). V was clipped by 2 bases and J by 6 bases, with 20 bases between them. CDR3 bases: TGTGCCAGCAGTTTAAATGTTGCGGGATACCGACCCGAGCAGTACTTC. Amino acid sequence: CASSLNVAGYRPEQYF.

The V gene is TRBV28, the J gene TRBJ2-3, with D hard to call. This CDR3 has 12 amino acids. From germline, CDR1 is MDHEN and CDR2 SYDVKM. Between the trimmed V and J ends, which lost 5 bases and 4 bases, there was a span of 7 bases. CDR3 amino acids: CASSVGPDTQYF. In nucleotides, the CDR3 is TGTGCCAGCAGTGTTGGGCCAGATACGCAGTATTTT. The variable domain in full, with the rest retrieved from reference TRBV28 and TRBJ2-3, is DVKVTQSSRYLVKRTGEKVFLECVQDMDHENMFWYRQDPGLGLRLIYFSYDVKMKEKGDIPEGYSVSREKKERFSLILESASTNQTSMYLCASSVGPDTQYFGPGTRLTVL.

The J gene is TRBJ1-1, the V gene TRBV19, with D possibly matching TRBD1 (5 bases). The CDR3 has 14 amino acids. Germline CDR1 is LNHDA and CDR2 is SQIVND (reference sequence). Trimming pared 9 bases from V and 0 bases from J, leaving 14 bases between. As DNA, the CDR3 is TGTGCCAGCTCCGGGACGGGGATGAACACTGAAGCTTTCTTT. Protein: CASSGTGMNTEAFF.

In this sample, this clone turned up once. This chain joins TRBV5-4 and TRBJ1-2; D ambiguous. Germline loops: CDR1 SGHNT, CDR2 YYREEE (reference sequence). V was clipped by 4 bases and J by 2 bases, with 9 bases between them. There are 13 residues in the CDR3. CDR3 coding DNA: TGTGCCAGCAGCCCCATGGGGAACTATGGCTACACCTTC. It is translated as CASSPMGNYGYTF.

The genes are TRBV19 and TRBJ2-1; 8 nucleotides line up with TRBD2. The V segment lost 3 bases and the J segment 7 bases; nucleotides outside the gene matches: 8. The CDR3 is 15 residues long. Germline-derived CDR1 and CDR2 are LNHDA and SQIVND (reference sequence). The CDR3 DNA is TGTGCCAGTAGTATCGGGGGGACTAGGAAGAATGAGCAGTTCTTC. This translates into CASSIGGTRKNEQFF.

CDR3 DNA sequence: TGTGCCAGCAGTTACTCGCCAGGGAGCTATGGCTACACCTTC. Amino acids: CASSYSPGSYGYTF. J is TRBJ1-2 and V is TRBV6-5, with a weak D call TRBD1 (5 bases). The V gene lost 0 bases and the J gene lost 4 bases, with 9 bases spanning the gap. The CDR3 sequence is 14 residues long. The V gene's germline CDR1 is MNHEY and CDR2 SVGAGI.

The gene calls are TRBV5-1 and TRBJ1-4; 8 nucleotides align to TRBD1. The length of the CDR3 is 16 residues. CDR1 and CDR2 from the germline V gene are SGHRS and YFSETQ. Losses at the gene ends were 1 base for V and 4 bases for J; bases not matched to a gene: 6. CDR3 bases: TGCGCCAGCAGCTTGCGGGGACAGGATCTTAATGAAAAACTGTTTTTT. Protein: CASSLRGQDLNEKLFF.

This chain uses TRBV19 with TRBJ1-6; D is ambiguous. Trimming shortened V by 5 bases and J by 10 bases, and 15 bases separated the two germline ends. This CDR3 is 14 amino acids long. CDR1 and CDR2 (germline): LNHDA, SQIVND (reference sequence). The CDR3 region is CASSGKEHLSPLHF. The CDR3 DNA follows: TGTGCCAGTAGTGGAAAGGAGCATTTATCACCCCTCCACTTT.